A single sample gave rise to the 7 T cell receptor beta chains below, sequenced in a study of post-analysis software for immune sequencing data. Study results and caveats: Higher frequency in patients than in controls was seen for 5 or 6 TRBV segments, with TRBV5-6, TRBV5-1 and TRBV20-1 among them.

Unique molecular identifiers had been added to the TCR beta cDNA libraries. One entry per CDR3 protein results from TCRdb running MiXCR on the PCR reads. The sample has roughly 800,000 distinct CDR3 sequences, roughly 30% seen once. The antigens these receptors bind are not known. The sample was blood. These receptors were collected from a girl aged 5-17 years with multiple sclerosis.

This clonotype was picked up a small number of times. The V call is TRBV7-9, the J call TRBJ2-3; tentatively, D is TRBD2 (5 bases). There are 12 residues in the CDR3. V was shortened by 8 bases and J by 6 bases, with 12 bases between the two germline ends. In germline, CDR1 is SEHNR, CDR2 FQNEAQ (reference sequence). The CDR3 bases are TGTGCCAGCGGCCTGAGGGCCGATACGCAGTATTTT. Amino acids: CASGLRADTQYF.

This chain links TRBV20-1 with TRBJ1-4; D is uncertain. Trimming removed 3 bases at V and 3 bases at J, with 11 bases between. Germline values: CDR1 DFQATT, CDR2 SNEGSKA (reference sequence). There are 14 residues in the CDR3. CDR3 in amino acids: CSARVGIANEKLFF. In DNA form, the CDR3 reads TGCAGTGCTAGGGTTGGGATTGCTAATGAAAAACTGTTTTTT.

J is TRBJ2-4 and V is TRBV20-1, with D tentatively TRBD1 (5 bases). The J call may be in error: the DNA end matches TRBJ2-7 better. This CDR3 contains 13 residues. In germline, CDR1 is DFQATT, CDR2 SNEGSKA (reference sequence). CDR3: CSTEIGASYEQYF. CDR3 coding DNA: TGCAGTACCGAAATTGGGGCGAGCTACGAGCAGTACTTC.

This clonotype occurred a few times. This chain joins TRBV6-6 and TRBJ1-4; the D is unclear. The CDR3 extends over 11 amino acids. Germline V lookup: CDR1 MNHNY, CDR2 SVGAGI (reference sequence). The germline V and J ends were trimmed by 5 bases and 3 bases, with 1 base remaining between them. The CDR3 loop reads CASSANEKLFF. For the CDR3, the DNA is TGTGCCAGCAGTGCTAATGAAAAACTGTTTTTT.

V is TRBV5-6 and J is TRBJ2-5, with TRBD1 identical over 7 bases. The end of the DNA aligns better with TRBJ2-7, so the J call may be wrong. CDR1 is SGHDT, CDR2 YYEEEE, per germline. The length of the CDR3 is 13 residues. The chain's CDR3 is CASSVPRGSEQYF. Here the CDR3 DNA reads TGTGCCAGCAGCGTCCCCAGGGGGAGCGAGCAGTACTTC.

Concerning this clonotype: A read error is the likely source, as a far larger clone sits one nucleotide away. The genes are TRBV6-5 and TRBJ2-1; D might be TRBD2 (5 bases). The CDR3 is 14 residues long. Germline V gene sequence: CDR1 MNHEY, CDR2 SVGAGI. The DNA of the CDR3 is TGTACCAGTTCATTAGCGAGCTCCTACAATGAGCAGTTCTTC. It codes for CTSSLASSYNEQFF.

This chain joins TRBV21-1 and TRBJ2-4. TRBV21-1 is classified as a pseudogene. The CDR3 length is 12 residues. This chain's CDR3 is CASSKGQGEQYF. CDR3 sequence (DNA): TGTGCCAGCAGCAAAGGGCAGGGTGAGCAGTACTTC.